Shown below are 27 T cell receptor beta chains from a single sample sequenced in a study of cytomegalovirus exposure and HLA in healthy donors. The primer mix had 60 Vbeta and 13 Jbeta primers. Method: immunoSEQ multiplex PCR; TCRdb's copy keeps in-frame clones and lacks some. The sample lists over 200,000 clones; 85% were seen once. The sequenced material came from PBMCs. These receptors all stem from a human donor in good health.

The rearrangement uses TRBV5-1 and TRBJ2-7, with a weak D call TRBD1 (5 bases). This CDR3 spans 17 amino acids. V was shortened by 4 bases and J by 0 bases, with 20 bases between the two germline ends. From germline, CDR1 is SGHRS and CDR2 YFSETQ. The CDR3 DNA reads TGCGCCAGCAGCCCAAGGGGCTCCGGTCTGAGCTCCTACGAGCAGTACTTC. It yields the protein CASSPRGSGLSSYEQYF.

The rearrangement joins TRBV2 to TRBJ2-2, with 10 bases that match TRBD2. The CDR3 runs to 16 residues. V was clipped by 9 bases and J by 4 bases; unmatched bases: 11. In germline, CDR1 is SNHLY, CDR2 FYNNEI. CDR3 in amino acids: CARGGASGSFTGELFF. DNA of the CDR3: TGTGCCAGGGGTGGGGCTAGCGGGAGCTTCACCGGGGAGCTGTTTTTT.

The genes are TRBV2 and TRBJ2-2; tentative D call: TRBD1 (6 bases). V lost 6 bases to trimming and J lost 6 bases, with 20 bases between them. There are 16 residues in the CDR3. CDR1 SNHLY and CDR2 FYNNEI come from the germline V gene. The CDR3 sequence is CASRTYPLQGSGELFF. DNA of the CDR3: TGTGCCAGCAGAACATATCCTCTACAGGGTTCCGGGGAGCTGTTTTTT.

About this clone itself: Given a much more abundant clone one base away, this may be a read error. The chain recombines TRBV7-9 with TRBJ2-7, with unresolved D. CDR1 SEHNR and CDR2 FQNEAQ come from the germline V gene (reference sequence). The V end lost 0 bases, the J end lost 7 bases, and 4 bases lay between the germline ends. The CDR3 runs 11 residues. This chain's CDR3 is CASSLAGEQYF. Written as DNA, the CDR3 is TGTGCCAGCAGCTTAGCCGGGGAGCAGTACTTC.

The V gene is TRBV30, the J gene TRBJ1-5; 7 positions match TRBD1. Germline V gives CDR1 GTSNPN, CDR2 SVGIG (reference sequence). The CDR3 runs 14 residues. V lost 3 bases and J lost 5; bases outside the gene matches: 7. The CDR3 DNA reads as TGTGCCTGGAGCACCGGGACAGCAGATCAGCCCCAGCATTTT. Translation gives CAWSTGTADQPQHF. The whole variable domain, filled in from reference TRBV30 and TRBJ1-5, reads SQTIHQWPATLVQPVGSPLSLECTVEGTSNPNLYWYRQAAGRGLQLLFYSVGIGQISSEVPQNLSASRPQDRQFILSSKKLLLSDSGFYLCAWSTGTADQPQHFGDGTRLSIL.

This CDR3 reads CASSLALQSHEQYF. The CDR3 DNA reads as TGTGCCAGCAGCTTAGCGCTCCAGTCCCACGAGCAGTACTTC. The J gene is TRBJ2-7, the V gene TRBV7-2, with D unclear. Germline loops: CDR1 SGHTA, CDR2 FQGNSA. The CDR3 is 14 residues long. Deletions cut 0 bases from V and 5 bases from J, with 11 bases between.

The CDR3 is CSVARDLQQFF. The CDR3 bases are TGCAGCGTTGCAAGGGACTTACAGCAGTTCTTC. J is TRBJ2-1 and V is TRBV29-1, with D possibly TRBD2 on 6 matching bases. V lost 4 bases to trimming and J lost 11 bases, with 12 bases between them. This CDR3 spans 11 amino acids. Germline V gives CDR1 SQVTM, CDR2 ANQGSEA.

The rearrangement joins TRBV27 to TRBJ2-3; D is perhaps TRBD1 (5 bases). V gave up 2 bases and J gave up 5 bases, with 14 bases separating them. CDR1 is MNHEY and CDR2 is SMNVEV in the germline V gene (reference sequence). This CDR3 has 15 residues. CDR3 sequence (DNA): TGTGCCAGCAGTTTAGATCCGGCAGGGCAAGATACGCAGTATTTT. It codes for CASSLDPAGQDTQYF.

V usage is TRBV7-7 and J usage is TRBJ2-3; 8 nucleotides line up with TRBD2. Germline CDR1 is SSHAT and CDR2 is FNYEAQ (reference sequence). The CDR3 extends over 13 amino acids. The CDR3 protein is CALPLAGTDTQYF. The CDR3 coding sequence is TGTGCTCTACCGCTAGCGGGTACAGATACGCAGTATTTT. Complete variable domain (other parts from reference TRBV7-7 and TRBJ2-3): GAGVSQSPRYKVTKRGQDVTLRCDPISSHATLYWYQQALGQGPEFLTYFNYEAQPDKSGLPSDRFSAERPEGSISTLTIQRTEQRDSAMYRCALPLAGTDTQYFGPGTRLTVL.

The gene calls are TRBV19 and TRBJ2-1, with a weak D call TRBD2 (6 bases). CDR3 length: 14 residues. V was trimmed by 5 bases and J by 4 bases, leaving 12 bases between them. The germline CDR1 and CDR2 sequences are LNHDA and SQIVND (reference sequence). The CDR3 loop is CASSSGLDYNEQFF. The CDR3 nucleotides read TGTGCCAGTAGTTCGGGACTGGATTACAATGAGCAGTTCTTC.

The V and J genes are TRBV6-4 and TRBJ2-1, with 7 positions matching TRBD2. V dropped 3 bases and J dropped 5; count of bases not matched to a gene: 4. The CDR3 has 14 amino acids. Per the germline V gene, CDR1 is MRHNA and CDR2 is SNTAGT. The CDR3 DNA sequence: TGTGCCAGCAGTGAATCCGGGACTAACAATGAGCAGTTCTTC. It encodes CASSESGTNNEQFF.

This rearrangement joins TRBV15 to TRBJ2-1; the match to TRBD2 covers 14 bases. CDR1 is LNHNV, CDR2 YYDKDF, per germline (reference sequence). The CDR3 runs 19 residues. Trimming at V came to 0 bases and at J to 4 bases, leaving 8 bases not matched to a gene. The CDR3 sequence: CATSRDARLAGGRYNEQFF. The CDR3 DNA reads TGTGCCACCAGCAGAGATGCGAGACTAGCGGGAGGGAGGTACAATGAGCAGTTCTTC.

V is TRBV6-5 and J is TRBJ2-1; no firm D call. The CDR3 runs 14 residues. Trimming stripped 6 bases from V and 5 bases from J, with 14 bases between. The germline CDR1 and CDR2 sequences are MNHEY and SVGAGI. The CDR3 reads CASSLTRNNNEQFF. The CDR3 DNA is TGTGCCAGCAGCCTAACTCGAAATAACAATGAGCAGTTCTTC.

The chain carries TRBV27 and TRBJ2-5; 7 bases are a match to TRBD2. Trimming cost V 2 bases and J 0 bases; bases outside gene matches: 6. CDR3 length equals 16 residues. Germline CDR1 reads MNHEY; CDR2 reads SMNVEV (reference sequence). CDR3 nucleotide sequence: TGTGCCAGCAGTTTACTGGCTAGCGGACACCAAGAGACCCAGTACTTC. Translated: CASSLLASGHQETQYF.

This chain uses TRBV6-5 with TRBJ2-2; D perhaps matches TRBD1 (5 bases). Germline CDR1 MNHEY, CDR2 SVGAGI. This CDR3 has 15 amino acids. V dropped 0 bases and J dropped 5 bases, with 10 bases sitting between them. Here the CDR3 reads CASSYSVRQTGELFF. CDR3 sequence (DNA): TGTGCCAGCAGTTACTCAGTCAGACAGACCGGGGAGCTGTTTTTT.

The chain recombines TRBV5-4 with TRBJ2-3; D remains unclear. The V gene lost 4 bases and the J gene lost 0 bases, with 9 bases spanning the gap. CDR1 and CDR2 from the germline V gene are SGHNT and YYREEE (reference sequence). This CDR3 is built from 14 residues. In DNA form, the CDR3 reads TGTGCCAGCAGCCTCGAACATAGCACAGATACGCAGTATTTT. As protein: CASSLEHSTDTQYF. Drawing the rest from reference TRBV5-4 and TRBJ2-3, the complete variable domain is ETGVTQSPTHLIKTRGQQVTLRCSSQSGHNTVSWYQQALGQGPQFIFQYYREEENGRGNFPPRFSGLQFPNYSSELNVNALELDDSALYLCASSLEHSTDTQYFGPGTRLTVL.

V and J are TRBV5-1 and TRBJ2-5; 9 bases line up with TRBD1. The CDR3 spans 13 residues. Trimming removed 7 bases from V and 5 bases from J; junction bases left unmatched: 6. Germline V gene data show CDR1 as SGHRS and CDR2 as YFSETQ. For the CDR3, the DNA is TGCGCCAGCGGGACAGGGTGGCGGGAGACCCAGTACTTC. Translating gives CASGTGWRETQYF.

The CDR3 protein is CASSQARTRLAAYEQYF. The CDR3 DNA reads as TGTGCCAGCAGCCAAGCTAGGACACGACTAGCTGCATACGAGCAGTACTTC. The chain is built from TRBV4-2 and TRBJ2-7; 7 nucleotides match TRBD2. Germline CDR1 and CDR2: LGHNA and YNFKEQ. This CDR3 is 17 amino acids long. J gave up 4 bases and V 1 base, and 13 bases lay outside the gene matches.

This sequence joins TRBV5-6 and TRBJ2-2, with D uncertain. The CDR3 extends over 11 amino acids. With 3 bases removed from V and 7 bases from J, the gap between germline ends came to 4 bases. Germline V CDR1 and CDR2: SGHDT, YYEEEE. In nucleotides, the CDR3 is TGTGCCAGCAGCTCCATCGGGGAGCTGTTTTTT. Translation: CASSSIGELFF.

This chain uses TRBV2 with TRBJ1-6; D call uncertain. Trimming removed 3 bases from V and 10 bases from J, with 7 bases in between. The germline gives CDR1 SNHLY, CDR2 FYNNEI. This CDR3 spans 12 amino acids. CDR3 amino acids: CASSENNSPLHF. CDR3 nucleotide sequence: TGTGCCAGCAGTGAGAACAACTCACCCCTCCACTTT. Full variable domain (rest looked up from reference TRBV2 and TRBJ1-6): EPEVTQTPSHQVTQMGQEVILRCVPISNHLYFYWYRQILGQKVEFLVSFYNNEISEKSEIFDDQFSVERPDGSNFTLKIRSTKLEDSAMYFCASSENNSPLHFGNGTRLTVT.

This clone has only a few counts. The CDR3 DNA follows: TGTGCCAGCAGCCAGGGACTAGCGGGCTACAATGAGCAGTTCTTC. Amino acids: CASSQGLAGYNEQFF. The chain joins TRBV7-3 to TRBJ2-1; TRBD2 aligns across 12 bases. V trimming: 5 bases; J trimming: 3 bases; junction bases outside the gene matches: 2. The CDR3 covers 15 residues. CDR1 is SGHTA and CDR2 is FQGTGA in the germline V gene.

This chain uses TRBV6-6 with TRBJ1-5; weak D call: TRBD1 (6 bases). This CDR3 comprises 15 residues. Trimming took 5 bases from V and 11 from J, leaving 22 bases between them. Germline-derived CDR1 and CDR2 are MNHNY and SVGAGI (reference sequence). The CDR3 is CASSQRQAAVSAQHF. In DNA form, the CDR3 reads TGTGCCAGCAGTCAGCGACAGGCTGCGGTTTCGGCCCAGCATTTT.

The rearrangement joins TRBV6-1 to TRBJ2-7; tentative D call: TRBD1 (6 bases). This CDR3 has 13 residues. CDR1 and CDR2 from the germline V gene are MNHNS and SASEGT. V lost 2 bases, J lost 6 bases, and 11 bases lay in between. The CDR3 protein is CASSEPGAGEQYF. The CDR3 DNA follows: TGTGCCAGCAGTGAACCAGGGGCGGGCGAGCAGTACTTC.

The chain combines TRBV28 with TRBJ1-2; D call uncertain. Trimming stripped 5 bases from V and 2 bases from J, with 12 bases between. The CDR3 is 14 residues long. Germline V lookup: CDR1 MDHEN, CDR2 SYDVKM. CDR3 protein: CASSTYTGNYGYTF. For the CDR3, the DNA is TGTGCCAGCAGTACCTATACCGGGAACTATGGCTACACCTTC.

In its sample, this clone was seen once. V and J are TRBV7-2 and TRBJ1-2; 7 nucleotides line up with TRBD1. The junction had 5 bases not matched to a gene; V was cut back by 3 bases and J by 7 bases. The germline CDR1 and CDR2 sequences are SGHTA and FQGNSA. CDR3 length equals 13 residues. Here the CDR3 reads CASSLTGFVGYTF. In nucleotides, the CDR3 is TGTGCCAGCAGCTTGACAGGGTTTGTTGGCTACACCTTC.

The chain recombines TRBV5-8 with TRBJ2-7; 8 bases map to TRBD1. CDR3 length: 15 amino acids. From germline, CDR1 is SGHTS and CDR2 YDEGEE. The V segment lost 2 bases and the J segment 3 bases; nucleotides outside the gene matches: 7. CDR3 residues: CASSLVQGALYEQYF. CDR3 DNA sequence: TGTGCCAGCAGCTTAGTCCAGGGGGCTCTCTACGAGCAGTACTTC. The complete variable domain, with remaining parts taken from reference TRBV5-8 and TRBJ2-7, reads EAGVTQSPTHLIKTRGQQATLRCSPISGHTSVYWYQQALGLGLQFLLWYDEGEERNRGNFPPRFSGRQFPNYSSELNVNALELEDSALYLCASSLVQGALYEQYFGPGTRLTVT.

The gene calls are TRBV7-9 and TRBJ2-1, with TRBD2 as a possible D gene (6 bases). V was clipped by 5 bases and J by 7 bases, with 24 bases between them. The CDR3 sequence is 17 residues long. The germline CDR1 and CDR2 sequences are SEHNR and FQNEAQ (reference sequence). The CDR3 protein is CASSPLGGMRGRNEQFF. In DNA, the CDR3 is TGTGCCAGCAGCCCCCTAGGAGGGATGAGGGGACGAAATGAGCAGTTCTTC. The complete variable domain, with remaining parts taken from reference TRBV7-9 and TRBJ2-1, reads DTGVSQNPRHKITKRGQNVTFRCDPISEHNRLYWYRQTLGQGPEFLTYFQNEAQLEKSRLLSDRFSAERPKGSFSTLEIQRTEQGDSAMYLCASSPLGGMRGRNEQFFGPGTRLTVL.